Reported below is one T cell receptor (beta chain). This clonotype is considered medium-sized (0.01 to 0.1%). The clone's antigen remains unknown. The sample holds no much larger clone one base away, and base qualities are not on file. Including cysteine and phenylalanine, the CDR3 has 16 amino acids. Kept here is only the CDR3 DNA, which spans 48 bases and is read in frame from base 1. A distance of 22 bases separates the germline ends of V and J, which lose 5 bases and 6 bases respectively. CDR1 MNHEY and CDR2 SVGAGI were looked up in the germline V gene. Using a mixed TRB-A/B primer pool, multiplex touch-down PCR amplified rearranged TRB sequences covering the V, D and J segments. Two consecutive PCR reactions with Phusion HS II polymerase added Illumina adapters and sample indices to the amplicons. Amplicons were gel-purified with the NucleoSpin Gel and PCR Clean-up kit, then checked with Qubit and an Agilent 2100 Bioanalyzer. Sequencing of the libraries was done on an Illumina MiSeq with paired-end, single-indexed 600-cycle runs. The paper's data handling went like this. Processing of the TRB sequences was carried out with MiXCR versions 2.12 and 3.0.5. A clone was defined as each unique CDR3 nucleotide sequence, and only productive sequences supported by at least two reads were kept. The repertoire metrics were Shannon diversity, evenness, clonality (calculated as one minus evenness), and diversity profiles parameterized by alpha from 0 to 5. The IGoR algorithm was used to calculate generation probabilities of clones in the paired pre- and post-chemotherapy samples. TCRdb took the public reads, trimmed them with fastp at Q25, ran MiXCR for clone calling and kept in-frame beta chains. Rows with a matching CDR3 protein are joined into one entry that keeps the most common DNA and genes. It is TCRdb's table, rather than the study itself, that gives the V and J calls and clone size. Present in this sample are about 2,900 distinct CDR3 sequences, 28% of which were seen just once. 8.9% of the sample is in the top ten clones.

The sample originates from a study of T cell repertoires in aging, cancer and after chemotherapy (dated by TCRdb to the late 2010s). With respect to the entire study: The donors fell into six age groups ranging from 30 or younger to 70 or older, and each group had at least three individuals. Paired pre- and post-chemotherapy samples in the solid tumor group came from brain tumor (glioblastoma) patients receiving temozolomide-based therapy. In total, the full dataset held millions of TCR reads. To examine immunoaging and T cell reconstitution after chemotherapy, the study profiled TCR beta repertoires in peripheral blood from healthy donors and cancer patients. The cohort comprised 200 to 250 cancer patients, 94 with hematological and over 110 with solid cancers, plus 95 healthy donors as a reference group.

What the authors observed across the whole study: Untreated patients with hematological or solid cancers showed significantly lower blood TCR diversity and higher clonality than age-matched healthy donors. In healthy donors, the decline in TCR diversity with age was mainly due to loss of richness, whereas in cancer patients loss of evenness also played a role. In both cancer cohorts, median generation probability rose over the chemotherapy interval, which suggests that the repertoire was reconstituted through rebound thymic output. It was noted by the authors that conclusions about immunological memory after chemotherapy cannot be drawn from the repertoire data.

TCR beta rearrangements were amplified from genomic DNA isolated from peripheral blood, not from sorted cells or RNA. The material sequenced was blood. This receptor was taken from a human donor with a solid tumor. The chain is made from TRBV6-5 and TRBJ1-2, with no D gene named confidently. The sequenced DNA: TGTGCCAGCAGTGCAAGGAAGGTCCCCCCGACTGATGGCTACACCTTC. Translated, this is CASSARKVPPTDGYTF.